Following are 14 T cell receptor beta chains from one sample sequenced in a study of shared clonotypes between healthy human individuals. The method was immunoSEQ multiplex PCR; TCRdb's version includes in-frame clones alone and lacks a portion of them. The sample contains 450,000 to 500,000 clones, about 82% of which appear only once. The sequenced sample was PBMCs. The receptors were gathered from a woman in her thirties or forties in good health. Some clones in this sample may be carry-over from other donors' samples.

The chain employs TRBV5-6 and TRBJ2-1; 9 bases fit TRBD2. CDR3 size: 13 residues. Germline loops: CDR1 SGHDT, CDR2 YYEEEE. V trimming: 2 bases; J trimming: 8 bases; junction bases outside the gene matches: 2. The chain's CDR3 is CASSLGGRDEQFF. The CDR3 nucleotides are TGTGCCAGCAGCTTAGGCGGGAGGGATGAGCAGTTCTTC.

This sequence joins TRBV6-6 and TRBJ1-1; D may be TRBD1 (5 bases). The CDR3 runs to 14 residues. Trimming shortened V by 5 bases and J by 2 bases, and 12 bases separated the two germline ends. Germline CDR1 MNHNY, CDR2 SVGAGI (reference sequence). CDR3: CASSGLGGNTEAFF. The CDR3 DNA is TGTGCCAGCAGTGGCCTGGGGGGAAACACTGAAGCTTTCTTT.

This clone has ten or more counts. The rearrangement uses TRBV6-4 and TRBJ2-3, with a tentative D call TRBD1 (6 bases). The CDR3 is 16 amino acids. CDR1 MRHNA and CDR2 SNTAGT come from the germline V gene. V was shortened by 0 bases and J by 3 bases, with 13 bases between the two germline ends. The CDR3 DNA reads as TGTGCCAGCAGTGACTCAACAGGGAGTGGAACAGATACGCAGTATTTT. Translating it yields CASSDSTGSGTDTQYF.

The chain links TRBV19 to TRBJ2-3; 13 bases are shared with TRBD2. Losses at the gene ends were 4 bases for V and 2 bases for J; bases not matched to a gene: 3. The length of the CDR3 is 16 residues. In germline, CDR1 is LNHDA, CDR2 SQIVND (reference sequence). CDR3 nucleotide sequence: TGTGCCAGTAGTAAGGGACTAGCGGGGTTCACAGATACGCAGTATTTT. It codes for CASSKGLAGFTDTQYF.

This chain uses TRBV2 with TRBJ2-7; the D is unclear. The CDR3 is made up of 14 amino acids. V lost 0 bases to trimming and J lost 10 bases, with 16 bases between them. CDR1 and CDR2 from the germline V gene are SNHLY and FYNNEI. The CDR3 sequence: CASSEAMQEKIQYF. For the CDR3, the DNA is TGTGCCAGCAGTGAAGCGATGCAGGAAAAGATTCAGTACTTC.

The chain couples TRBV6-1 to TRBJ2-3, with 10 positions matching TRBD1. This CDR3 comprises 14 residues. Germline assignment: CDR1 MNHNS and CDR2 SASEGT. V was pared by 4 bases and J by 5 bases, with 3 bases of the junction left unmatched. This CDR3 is CASSVGQGVDTQYF. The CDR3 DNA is TGTGCCAGCAGTGTCGGACAGGGGGTAGATACGCAGTATTTT.

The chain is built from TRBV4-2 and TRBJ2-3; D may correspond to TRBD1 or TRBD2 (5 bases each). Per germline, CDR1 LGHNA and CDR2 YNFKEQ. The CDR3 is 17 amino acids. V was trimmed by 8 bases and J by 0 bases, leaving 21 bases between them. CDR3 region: CASPGTTLRESTDTQYF. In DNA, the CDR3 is TGTGCCAGCCCCGGGACCACTCTTAGGGAGAGCACAGATACGCAGTATTTT.

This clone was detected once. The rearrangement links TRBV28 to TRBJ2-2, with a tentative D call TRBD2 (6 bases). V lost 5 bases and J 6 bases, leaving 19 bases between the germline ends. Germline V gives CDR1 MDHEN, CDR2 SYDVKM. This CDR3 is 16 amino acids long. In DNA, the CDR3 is TGTGCCAGCAGTGTCGCGGGATTCTCGGGTGCCGGGGAGCTGTTTTTT. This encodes CASSVAGFSGAGELFF. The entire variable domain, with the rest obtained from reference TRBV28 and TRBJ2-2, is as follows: DVKVTQSSRYLVKRTGEKVFLECVQDMDHENMFWYRQDPGLGLRLIYFSYDVKMKEKGDIPEGYSVSREKKERFSLILESASTNQTSMYLCASSVAGFSGAGELFFGEGSRLTVL.

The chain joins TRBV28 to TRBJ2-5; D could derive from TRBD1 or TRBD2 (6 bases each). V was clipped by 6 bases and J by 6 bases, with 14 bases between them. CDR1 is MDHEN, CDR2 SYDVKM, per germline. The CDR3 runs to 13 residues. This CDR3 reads CASRPGGGKTQYF. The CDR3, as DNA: TGTGCCAGCAGGCCCGGGGGCGGGAAGACCCAGTACTTC.

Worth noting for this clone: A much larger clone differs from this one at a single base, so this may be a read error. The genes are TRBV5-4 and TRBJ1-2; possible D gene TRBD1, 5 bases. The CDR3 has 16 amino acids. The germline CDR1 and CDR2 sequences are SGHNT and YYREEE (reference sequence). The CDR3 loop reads CTSSLWATRQTHGYTF. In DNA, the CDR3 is TGTACCAGCAGCTTATGGGCAACCCGACAGACCCATGGCTACACCTTC.

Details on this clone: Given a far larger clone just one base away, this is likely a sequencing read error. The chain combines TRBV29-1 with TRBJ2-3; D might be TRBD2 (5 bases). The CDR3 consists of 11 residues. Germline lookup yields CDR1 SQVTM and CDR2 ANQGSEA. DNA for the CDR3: TGCAGCATTGAGACGGGAAATACGCAGTATTTT. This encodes CSIETGNTQYF.

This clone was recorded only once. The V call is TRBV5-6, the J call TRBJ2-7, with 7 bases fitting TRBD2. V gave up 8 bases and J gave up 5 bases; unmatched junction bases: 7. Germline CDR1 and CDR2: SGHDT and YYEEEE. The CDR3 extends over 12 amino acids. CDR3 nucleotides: TGTGCCAGTAAACTGGGGAGGGACGAGCAGTACTTC. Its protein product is CASKLGRDEQYF.

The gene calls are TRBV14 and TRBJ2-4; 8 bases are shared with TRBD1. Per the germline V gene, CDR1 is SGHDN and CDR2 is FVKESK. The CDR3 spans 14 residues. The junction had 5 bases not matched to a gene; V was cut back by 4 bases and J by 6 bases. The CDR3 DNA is TGTGCCAGCAGCCTCACAGGGGGGAGAAACATTCAGTACTTC. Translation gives CASSLTGGRNIQYF.

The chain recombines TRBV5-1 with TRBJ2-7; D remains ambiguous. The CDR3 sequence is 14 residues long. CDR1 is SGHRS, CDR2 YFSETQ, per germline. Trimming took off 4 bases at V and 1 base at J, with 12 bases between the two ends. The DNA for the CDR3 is TGCGCCAGCAGCCCCCTGGTGGGGTCCTACGAGCAGTACTTC. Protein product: CASSPLVGSYEQYF.